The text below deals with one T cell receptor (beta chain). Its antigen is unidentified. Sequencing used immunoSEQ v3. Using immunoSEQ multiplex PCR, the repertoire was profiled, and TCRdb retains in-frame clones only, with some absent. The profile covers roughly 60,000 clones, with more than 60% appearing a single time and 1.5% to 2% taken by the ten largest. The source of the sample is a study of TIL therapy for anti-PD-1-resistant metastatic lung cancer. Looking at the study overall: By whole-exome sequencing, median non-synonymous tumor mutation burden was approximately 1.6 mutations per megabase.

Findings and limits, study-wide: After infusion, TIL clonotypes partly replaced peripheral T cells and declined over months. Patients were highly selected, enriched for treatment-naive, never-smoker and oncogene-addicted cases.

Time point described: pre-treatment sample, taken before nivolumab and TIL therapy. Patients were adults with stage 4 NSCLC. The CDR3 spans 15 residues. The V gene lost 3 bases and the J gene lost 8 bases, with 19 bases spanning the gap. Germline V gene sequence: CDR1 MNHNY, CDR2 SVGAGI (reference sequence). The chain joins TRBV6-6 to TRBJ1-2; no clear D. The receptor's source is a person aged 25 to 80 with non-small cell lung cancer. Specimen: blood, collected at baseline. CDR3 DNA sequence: TGTGCCAGCAGTTATTCGACCGAAGGGTTCTACGGCTACACCTTC. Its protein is CASSYSTEGFYGYTF.